The 2 T cell receptor beta chains below come from one sample, sequenced in a study of blood T cells in healthy people across ages (dated by TCRdb to the mid-2010s). The protocol used for the library was 5' RACE. The sequencer was an Illumina HiSeq 2500. A second PCR of about 6 to 11 cycles was performed with a sample-barcoded 5' primer and a J-beta primer mix. Starting from the raw public reads, TCRdb applied fastp trimming at Q25, assembled clones with MiXCR and retained in-frame beta chains. Rows matching on CDR3 protein sequence are summarized as one entry with the most common DNA and genes. The table for this sample lists 650,000 to 1,000,000 distinct CDR3 sequences; about half of them were counted only once. The ten largest clones represent 15% to 20% of the sample. Material for sequencing was blood. The receptors were gathered from an elderly man in good health.

This clonotype has just a few counts. This chain's CDR3 is CASTLGTEQYF. The CDR3 DNA reads as TGCGCCAGCACCCTGGGGACAGAGCAGTACTTC. The rearrangement uses TRBV5-1 and TRBJ2-7; a weak D match, TRBD1 (6 bases). Germline V gives CDR1 SGHRS, CDR2 YFSETQ. The CDR3 totals 11 residues. V shed 6 bases and J shed 7 bases, with 11 bases lying between them.

The chain links TRBV28 to TRBJ2-1, with D possibly matching TRBD2 (6 bases). The length of the CDR3 is 11 residues. Trimming removed 4 bases at V and 10 bases at J, with 8 bases between. Per germline, CDR1 MDHEN and CDR2 SYDVKM. The CDR3 nucleotides read TGTGCCAGCAGTTCAGGGAGGGAGCAGTTCTTC. Translated, it gives CASSSGREQFF.